The 19 T cell receptor beta chains given below trace back to one sample, sequenced in a study of identical twins. TCRdb fed the 5' RACE reads into MiXCR, producing one record per CDR3 protein. The sample contains about 250,000 distinct CDR3 sequences, roughly 13% of which appear only once. The material sequenced was memory (CD45RO+) T cells sorted from blood. The receptors originated from a woman between 18 and 29 years old in good health.

This clonotype was seen at least ten times. The chain links TRBV12-3 or TRBV12-4 to TRBJ2-3; D is perhaps TRBD1 or TRBD2 (5 bases each). The V end lost 5 bases, the J end lost 0 bases, and 15 bases lay between the germline ends. This CDR3 is built from 16 residues. CDR3 region: CASSRTGTASTDTQYF. CDR3 nucleotides: TGTGCCAGCAGTCGTACCGGGACCGCCAGCACAGATACGCAGTATTTT.

The genes are TRBV6-2 or TRBV6-3 and TRBJ1-3; TRBD1 agrees at 8 bases. The CDR3 runs 19 residues. Trimming removed 2 bases from V and 0 bases from J; junction bases left unmatched: 12. Germline CDR1 and CDR2: MNHEY and SVGEGT. The CDR3 loop is CASSYNPGSGGGSGNTIYF. CDR3 sequence (DNA): TGTGCCAGCAGTTACAACCCCGGGTCAGGGGGCGGCTCTGGAAACACCATATATTTT.

This clonotype was seen only a few times. This chain links TRBV5-1 with TRBJ2-3; 8 nucleotides match TRBD2. V lost 4 bases to trimming and J lost 4 bases; unmatched junction nucleotides: 14. This CDR3 is built from 17 residues. From germline, CDR1 is SGHRS and CDR2 YFSETQ. The CDR3 nucleotides are TGCGCCAGCAGCCCTTGGGTGTACGGGGGGGCATCAGATACGCAGTATTTT. This codes for CASSPWVYGGASDTQYF.

J is TRBJ1-1 and V is TRBV5-1, with unresolved D. Germline V gene data show CDR1 as SGHRS and CDR2 as YFSETQ. The CDR3 sequence is 14 residues long. The V and J ends lost 0 bases and 8 bases respectively, with 14 bases between them. CDR3 region: CASSLDTGWGEAFF. The CDR3 bases are TGCGCCAGCAGCTTGGATACGGGATGGGGAGAAGCTTTCTTT.

A few counts support this clonotype. This sequence joins TRBV2 and TRBJ1-1, with D unclear. V dropped 6 bases and J dropped 1 base, with 9 bases sitting between them. The CDR3 is made up of 13 amino acids. CDR1 and CDR2 from the germline V gene are SNHLY and FYNNEI. CDR3 region: CASRKEGNTEAFF. The CDR3, as DNA: TGTGCCAGCAGAAAGGAGGGGAACACTGAAGCTTTCTTT.

In this sample, this clonotype turned up a few times. V is TRBV20-1 and J is TRBJ1-1, with a possible D match to TRBD1 (6 bases). V gave up 4 bases and J gave up 1 base, with 13 bases separating them. Germline V gene data show CDR1 as DFQATT and CDR2 as SNEGSKA (reference sequence). CDR3 length: 14 residues. CDR3 protein: CSATRQAENTEAFF. CDR3 in DNA: TGCAGTGCTACACGACAGGCTGAGAACACTGAAGCTTTCTTT.

The CDR3 here is CASSLTGDGSPLHF. The CDR3 region has the DNA TGTGCCAGCAGCCTGACAGGGGATGGGTCACCCCTCCACTTT. The chain couples TRBV3-1 to TRBJ1-6; the match to TRBD1 covers 8 bases. Germline lookup yields CDR1 LGHDT and CDR2 YNNKEL (reference sequence). This CDR3 region has 14 residues. The junction had 6 bases not matched to a gene; V was cut back by 4 bases and J by 10 bases.

This clonotype was detected a few times. CDR3 DNA: TGTGCCACCAGTGATCCGAATGGCTACACCTTC. Translation gives CATSDPNGYTF. This chain connects TRBV24-1 to TRBJ1-2; D is unresolved. Trimming removed 3 bases at V and 6 bases at J, with 4 bases between. CDR3 size: 11 residues. CDR1 and CDR2 from the germline V gene are KGHDR and SFDVKD.

This clonotype showed up just a few times. The V gene is TRBV19, the J gene TRBJ1-5; D gene uncertain. Germline CDR1 reads LNHDA; CDR2 reads SQIVND (reference sequence). CDR3 size: 13 residues. V was trimmed by 0 bases and J by 7 bases, leaving 7 bases between them. CDR3 loop: CASSIEWNQPQHF. The CDR3 region has the DNA TGTGCCAGTAGTATAGAATGGAACCAGCCCCAGCATTTT. The full variable domain, its missing parts supplied by reference TRBV19 and TRBJ1-5, is DGGITQSPKYLFRKEGQNVTLSCEQNLNHDAMYWYRQDPGQGLRLIYYSQIVNDFQKGDIAEGYSVSREKKESFPLTVTSAQKNPTAFYLCASSIEWNQPQHFGDGTRLSIL.

This clonotype was counted ten times or more. This chain uses TRBV12-3 or TRBV12-4 with TRBJ1-1; no reliable D call. Trimming took off 6 bases at V and 2 bases at J, with 4 bases between the two ends. CDR3 size: 11 residues. CDR3 DNA sequence: TGTGCCAGCAGAATCAACACTGAAGCTTTCTTT. It codes for CASRINTEAFF.

The rearrangement links TRBV7-9 to TRBJ2-1; D remains unclear. The V and J ends lost 6 bases and 0 bases respectively, with 6 bases between them. Germline V gene sequence: CDR1 SEHNR, CDR2 FQNEAQ (reference sequence). The CDR3 contains 13 residues. The CDR3 reads CASRKSSYNEQFF. The CDR3 DNA is TGTGCCAGCAGGAAAAGCTCCTACAATGAGCAGTTCTTC.

The chain couples TRBV5-1 to TRBJ1-1; no reliable D call. V dropped 4 bases and J dropped 7 bases, with 20 bases sitting between them. The CDR3 length is 15 residues. The V gene's germline CDR1 is SGHRS and CDR2 YFSETQ. CDR3 residues: CASSGSPTNLLEAFF. CDR3 nucleotides: TGCGCCAGCAGCGGCTCCCCGACAAATCTACTTGAAGCTTTCTTT.

This clonotype has just a few counts. V is TRBV19 and J is TRBJ2-2, with D possibly matching TRBD1 (6 bases). The V end lost 3 bases, the J end lost 4 bases, and 15 bases lay between the germline ends. Looked up from germline, CDR1 is LNHDA and CDR2 is SQIVND (reference sequence). The CDR3 spans 16 residues. The chain's CDR3 is CASSIGTNRVTGELFF. For the CDR3, the DNA is TGTGCCAGTAGTATCGGGACAAACAGGGTCACCGGGGAGCTGTTTTTT.

V and J are TRBV20-1 and TRBJ1-2; 8 positions agree with TRBD1. The CDR3 spans 12 residues. Germline lookup yields CDR1 DFQATT and CDR2 SNEGSKA (reference sequence). V was clipped by 6 bases and J by 7 bases; unmatched bases: 7. Written as DNA, the CDR3 is TGCAGTGCAGGACAGGGACTGCGTGGCTACACCTTC. Translated, it gives CSAGQGLRGYTF.

This clonotype is classed as medium-sized. This chain connects TRBV30 to TRBJ2-1, with 7 positions matching TRBD2. V shed 4 bases and J 2 bases; nucleotides not matched to a gene: 5. Germline values: CDR1 GTSNPN, CDR2 SVGIG (reference sequence). This CDR3 spans 14 amino acids. The chain's CDR3 is CAWNSGPTYNEQFF. CDR3 nucleotides: TGTGCCTGGAATAGCGGGCCAACCTACAATGAGCAGTTCTTC. The whole variable domain, filled in from reference TRBV30 and TRBJ2-1, reads SQTIHQWPATLVQPVGSPLSLECTVEGTSNPNLYWYRQAAGRGLQLLFYSVGIGQISSEVPQNLSASRPQDRQFILSSKKLLLSDSGFYLCAWNSGPTYNEQFFGPGTRLTVL.

The genes are TRBV11-2 and TRBJ2-7; 8 bases are shared with TRBD2. V gave up 6 bases and J gave up 1 base; unmatched junction bases: 8. Germline values: CDR1 SGHAT, CDR2 FQNNGV. This CDR3 contains 15 residues. The CDR3 sequence is CASSPKPGGSYEQYF. The CDR3 DNA sequence: TGTGCCAGCAGTCCTAAACCGGGAGGGTCCTACGAGCAGTACTTC. The full variable domain, rest sourced from reference TRBV11-2 and TRBJ2-7, is EAGVAQSPRYKIIEKRQSVAFWCNPISGHATLYWYQQILGQGPKLLIQFQNNGVVDDSQLPKDRFSAERLKGVDSTLKIQPAKLEDSAVYLCASSPKPGGSYEQYFGPGTRLTVT.

This clonotype has more than one count but fewer than ten. This sequence joins TRBV20-1 and TRBJ1-5, with TRBD1 matching 7 bases. The CDR3 extends over 17 amino acids. The V and J ends lost 0 bases and 0 bases, in that order; junction bases with no gene match: 8. Germline-derived CDR1 and CDR2 are DFQATT and SNEGSKA (reference sequence). The CDR3 loop reads CSAREDRTLYSNQPQHF. Written as DNA, the CDR3 is TGCAGTGCTAGAGAGGACAGGACCCTATATAGCAATCAGCCCCAGCATTTT.

This clonotype turned up a few times. At one end, the junction sequence differs from germline, possibly due to a read error. The rearrangement links TRBV3-1 to TRBJ1-2, with D possibly TRBD1 on 5 matching bases. The CDR3 is made up of 13 amino acids. Per germline, CDR1 LGHDT and CDR2 YNNKEL (reference sequence). The DNA for the CDR3 is TGTGCCAGCAGTCAAGCCGACAGAAATGGCTACACCTTC. Protein sequence: CASSQADRNGYTF. Full variable domain (outside the CDR3, taken from reference TRBV3-1 and TRBJ1-2): DTAVSQTPKYLVTQMGNDKSIKCEQNLGHDTMYWYKQDSKKFLKIMFSYNNKELIINETVPNRFSPKSPDKAHLNLHINSLELGDSAVYFCASSQADRNGYTFGSGTRLTVV.

This clonotype was seen repeatedly, ten times or more. The J gene is TRBJ2-2, the V gene TRBV5-1, with 7 bases fitting TRBD1. Germline lookup yields CDR1 SGHRS and CDR2 YFSETQ. With V trimmed by 0 bases and J by 7 bases, 6 bases remained unmatched. The CDR3 is made up of 15 amino acids. The CDR3 nucleotides read TGCGCCAGCAGCTTGGAACCCGCAGGGGGCGGGGAGCTGTTTTTT. Its protein product is CASSLEPAGGGELFF.